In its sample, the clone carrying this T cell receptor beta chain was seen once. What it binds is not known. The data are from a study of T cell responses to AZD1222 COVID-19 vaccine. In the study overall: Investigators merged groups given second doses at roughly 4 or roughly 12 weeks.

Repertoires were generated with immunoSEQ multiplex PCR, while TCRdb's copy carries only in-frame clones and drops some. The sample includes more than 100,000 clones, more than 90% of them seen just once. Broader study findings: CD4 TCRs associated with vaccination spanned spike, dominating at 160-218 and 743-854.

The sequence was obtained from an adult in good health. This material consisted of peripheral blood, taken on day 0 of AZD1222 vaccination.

The CDR3 protein is CASSTGTGTYNEQFF. The CDR3 DNA follows: TGTGCCAGCAGCACCGGGACAGGTACTTACAATGAGCAGTTCTTC. The genes are TRBV5-4 and TRBJ2-1, with TRBD1 matching over 8 bases. There are 15 residues in the CDR3. Germline CDR1 SGHNT, CDR2 YYREEE (reference sequence). After removal of 4 bases from V and 4 bases from J, the junction contained 7 bases not matched to a gene. The full variable domain, its missing parts supplied by reference TRBV5-4 and TRBJ2-1, is ETGVTQSPTHLIKTRGQQVTLRCSSQSGHNTVSWYQQALGQGPQFIFQYYREEENGRGNFPPRFSGLQFPNYSSELNVNALELDDSALYLCASSTGTGTYNEQFFGPGTRLTVL.